These 29 T cell receptor beta chains were all obtained from the same sample, sequenced in a study of cytomegalovirus exposure and HLA in healthy donors. Repertoires were generated with immunoSEQ multiplex PCR, while TCRdb's copy carries only in-frame clones and drops some. The table includes approximately 120,000 clones, around 90% detected once. The material sequenced was PBMCs. The receptors were sampled from a woman in her late teens or twenties in good health and CMV-seronegative.

The chain is built from TRBV27 and TRBJ2-2; no clear D gene. CDR3 length: 14 residues. The V gene's germline CDR1 is MNHEY and CDR2 SMNVEV (reference sequence). Trimming shortened V by 5 bases and J by 2 bases, and 9 bases separated the two germline ends. CDR3 in amino acids: CASSMGVNTGELFF. CDR3 coding DNA: TGTGCCAGCAGTATGGGCGTTAACACCGGGGAGCTGTTTTTT.

The V call is TRBV6-6, the J call TRBJ1-2; 7 nucleotides match TRBD1. V was clipped by 0 bases and J by 3 bases; unmatched bases: 4. The CDR3 runs to 15 residues. The germline V gene encodes CDR1 MNHNY and CDR2 SVGAGI (reference sequence). The CDR3 spells CASSYSEGADYGYTF. The CDR3 DNA reads as TGTGCCAGCAGTTACTCTGAGGGGGCCGACTATGGCTACACCTTC.

V is TRBV6-4 and J is TRBJ2-3; 14 bases align to TRBD2. Germline assignment: CDR1 MRHNA and CDR2 SNTAGT. This CDR3 has 17 residues. Trimming at V came to 2 bases and at J to 1 base, leaving 2 bases not matched to a gene. The CDR3 DNA sequence: TGTGCCAGCAGTGACGGGACTAGCGGGAGTGGCACAGATACGCAGTATTTT. Translated: CASSDGTSGSGTDTQYF.

The gene calls are TRBV5-1 and TRBJ1-4; D ambiguous. The ends were cut back, 5 bases at V and 8 bases at J, with 13 bases in the middle. The CDR3 spans 13 residues. The germline CDR1 and CDR2 sequences are SGHRS and YFSETQ. CDR3 nucleotides: TGCGCCAGCAGTGGCAGTTTACAGGAAAAACTGTTTTTT. Protein: CASSGSLQEKLFF. The full variable domain, with the rest looked up from reference TRBV5-1 and TRBJ1-4, is KAGVTQTPRYLIKTRGQQVTLSCSPISGHRSVSWYQQTPGQGLQFLFEYFSETQRNKGNFPGRFSGRQFSNSRSEMNVSTLELGDSALYLCASSGSLQEKLFFGSGTQLSVL.

V usage is TRBV9 and J usage is TRBJ2-3; D gene ambiguous. The CDR3 totals 16 residues. V shed 4 bases and J shed 0 bases, with 15 bases lying between them. Germline V lookup: CDR1 SGDLS, CDR2 YYNGEE. This CDR3 is CASSSGATSSTDTQYF. The CDR3 region has the DNA TGTGCCAGCAGCTCAGGCGCTACCTCTAGCACAGATACGCAGTATTTT.

This chain links TRBV9 with TRBJ2-1; D remains unclear. With 0 bases removed from V and 5 bases from J, the gap between germline ends came to 12 bases. Germline CDR1 and CDR2: SGDLS and YYNGEE. This CDR3 is built from 15 residues. CDR3 DNA: TGTGCCAGCAGCGTAGTTCCAGCGTCTAACAATGAGCAGTTCTTC. Amino acids: CASSVVPASNNEQFF.

This chain links TRBV19 with TRBJ2-7; weak D call: TRBD2 (6 bases). V dropped 7 bases and J dropped 5 bases, with 9 bases sitting between them. In germline, CDR1 is LNHDA, CDR2 SQIVND (reference sequence). This CDR3 is 11 amino acids long. The CDR3 nucleotides read TGTGCCAGTATGGGCGGGGACGAGCAGTACTTC. This encodes CASMGGDEQYF.

The chain carries TRBV11-3 and TRBJ2-7; no clear D. Trimming cost V 0 bases and J 2 bases, with 11 bases left between them. Germline V CDR1 and CDR2: SGHNT, YENEEA. This CDR3 is 15 amino acids long. CDR3 in amino acids: CASSLDRVRTYEQYF. CDR3 bases: TGTGCCAGCAGCTTAGATCGGGTCCGCACCTACGAGCAGTACTTC.

The rearrangement links TRBV7-8 to TRBJ2-4, with 10 bases aligning to TRBD2. Looked up from germline, CDR1 is SGHVS and CDR2 is FQNEAQ. The ends lost 4 bases at V and 4 bases at J; junction bases unmatched: 4. The CDR3 sequence is 15 residues long. The chain's CDR3 is CASSYPAGGKNIQYF. In nucleotides, the CDR3 is TGTGCCAGCAGCTACCCAGCGGGAGGGAAAAACATTCAGTACTTC.

The J gene is TRBJ1-4, the V gene TRBV19; a possible D gene is TRBD1 (6 bases). Germline lookup yields CDR1 LNHDA and CDR2 SQIVND (reference sequence). Trimming removed 6 bases from V and 4 bases from J, with 12 bases in between. This CDR3 contains 14 residues. CDR3 in amino acids: CASRNRALNEKLFF. The CDR3 DNA sequence: TGTGCCAGTAGGAACAGGGCCCTTAATGAAAAACTGTTTTTT.

This clone was seen a single time. For the CDR3, the DNA is TGTGCCAGCGGGACAGAAAACACCGGGGAGCTGTTTTTT. Protein sequence: CASGTENTGELFF. The genes are TRBV25-1 and TRBJ2-2, with 7 bases identical to TRBD1. Germline trimming cut 8 bases from V and 2 bases from J; bases unmatched to any gene: 2. From germline, CDR1 is MGHDK and CDR2 SYGVNS. The CDR3 runs to 13 residues.

This clone has a handful of counts. The V call is TRBV4-1, the J call TRBJ2-7, with 10 bases that match TRBD2. V dropped 0 bases and J dropped 6; count of bases not matched to a gene: 5. CDR1 is MGHRA and CDR2 is YSYEKL in the germline V gene. The CDR3 is 15 amino acids. The CDR3 here is CASSQEASGSTEQYF. CDR3 nucleotide sequence: TGCGCCAGCAGCCAAGAGGCTAGCGGGAGTACCGAGCAGTACTTC.

The V call is TRBV28, the J call TRBJ2-2; 8 bases match TRBD1. With 6 bases clipped from V and 6 bases from J, the junction kept 9 bases outside the gene matches. The CDR3 consists of 15 residues. CDR1 is MDHEN and CDR2 is SYDVKM in the germline V gene. DNA of the CDR3: TGTGCCAGCAGCCCTGACAGGGGCGGCCCCGGGGAGCTGTTTTTT. Amino acids: CASSPDRGGPGELFF. Full variable domain (remainder filled in from reference TRBV28 and TRBJ2-2): DVKVTQSSRYLVKRTGEKVFLECVQDMDHENMFWYRQDPGLGLRLIYFSYDVKMKEKGDIPEGYSVSREKKERFSLILESASTNQTSMYLCASSPDRGGPGELFFGEGSRLTVL.

This chain links TRBV5-4 with TRBJ2-2; 11 bases are shared with TRBD2. From germline, CDR1 is SGHNT and CDR2 YYREEE (reference sequence). Trimming cost V 4 bases and J 3 bases; bases outside gene matches: 5. The CDR3 length is 16 residues. The CDR3 DNA sequence: TGTGCCAGCAGCGCGGGGACTAGCGGTGACACCGGGGAGCTGTTTTTT. Its protein product is CASSAGTSGDTGELFF.

There are a few counts of this clone. The chain carries TRBV2 and TRBJ1-5, with a tentative D call TRBD1 (6 bases). The V and J ends lost 7 bases and 0 bases respectively, with 16 bases between them. This CDR3 is built from 16 residues. Germline CDR1 SNHLY, CDR2 FYNNEI. CDR3 in amino acids: CASTVDRLLSNQPQHF. CDR3 nucleotide sequence: TGTGCCAGCACTGTCGACAGGCTACTTAGCAATCAGCCCCAGCATTTT.

The J gene is TRBJ1-5, the V gene TRBV5-1; the match to TRBD1 covers 11 bases. This CDR3 has 18 amino acids. CDR1 SGHRS and CDR2 YFSETQ come from the germline V gene. The trim removed 4 bases at V and 0 bases at J, leaving 9 bases unmatched. The CDR3 region is CASSDGDRGAPSNQPQHF. CDR3 coding DNA: TGCGCCAGCAGCGACGGGGACAGGGGGGCCCCTAGCAATCAGCCCCAGCATTTT.

The rearrangement joins TRBV12-5 to TRBJ2-1, with TRBD2 identical over 9 bases. The CDR3 is made up of 15 amino acids. V was pared by 2 bases and J by 7 bases, with 6 bases of the junction left unmatched. CDR1 and CDR2 (germline): LGHNT, FRNRAP. As DNA, the CDR3 is TGTGCTAGTGGTTTGCAGGGACTAGCTCGGAATGAGCAGTTCTTC. It encodes CASGLQGLARNEQFF.

The chain's CDR3 is CARSQETQYF. The CDR3 DNA is TGTGCCAGATCACAAGAGACCCAGTACTTC. This chain joins TRBV6-4 and TRBJ2-5, with no clear D. V was shortened by 9 bases and J by 2 bases, with 4 bases between the two germline ends. CDR1 and CDR2 from the germline V gene are MRHNA and SNTAGT. The CDR3 is made up of 10 amino acids.

The V call is TRBV19, the J call TRBJ2-1, with 10 nucleotides matching TRBD2. V dropped 5 bases and J dropped 0; count of bases not matched to a gene: 22. Germline CDR1 LNHDA, CDR2 SQIVND (reference sequence). This CDR3 spans 22 amino acids. The CDR3: CASSWLAGESSAFSSSYNEQFF. DNA for the CDR3: TGTGCCAGTAGTTGGCTAGCGGGAGAAAGTTCAGCCTTTAGTAGCTCCTACAATGAGCAGTTCTTC.

The chain couples TRBV19 to TRBJ1-1; the match to TRBD1 covers 9 bases. V shed 4 bases, J shed 3 bases, and the junction held 3 bases outside the gene matches. In germline, CDR1 is LNHDA, CDR2 SQIVND (reference sequence). The CDR3 contains 14 residues. The CDR3 nucleotides are TGTGCCAGTAGTAAGGACAGGGGAGACACTGAAGCTTTCTTT. As protein: CASSKDRGDTEAFF.

This rearrangement joins TRBV19 to TRBJ1-5; 7 nucleotides align to TRBD1. The germline V gene has CDR1 LNHDA and CDR2 SQIVND (reference sequence). The CDR3 is made up of 13 amino acids. V gave up 8 bases and J gave up 5 bases; unmatched junction bases: 6. The CDR3 sequence is CASGHQGDQPQHF. The CDR3 coding sequence is TGTGCCAGTGGTCATCAGGGGGATCAGCCCCAGCATTTT.

V is TRBV6-5 and J is TRBJ2-5; 9 nucleotides agree with TRBD2. CDR3 length: 14 residues. The ends lost 6 bases at V and 5 bases at J; junction bases unmatched: 7. CDR1 is MNHEY, CDR2 SVGAGI, per germline. DNA for the CDR3: TGTGCCAGCAGGGCGGGAGGGTTTAGGGAGACCCAGTACTTC. Protein: CASRAGGFRETQYF.

The chain recombines TRBV27 with TRBJ2-7, with 8 bases aligning to TRBD2. V was pared by 2 bases and J by 5 bases, with 2 bases of the junction left unmatched. The germline V gene has CDR1 MNHEY and CDR2 SMNVEV (reference sequence). This CDR3 contains 13 residues. In DNA form, the CDR3 reads TGTGCCAGCAGTTTAGGGACTAGGGACGAGCAGTACTTC. Translated, it gives CASSLGTRDEQYF.

The chain carries TRBV9 and TRBJ2-7; 7 nucleotides align to TRBD2. With 0 bases clipped from V and 0 bases from J, the junction kept 6 bases outside the gene matches. The CDR3 loop spans 16 amino acids. CDR1 SGDLS and CDR2 YYNGEE come from the germline V gene. CDR3 nucleotides: TGTGCCAGCAGCGTAGAAAGTGTAGCGGGCTCCTACGAGCAGTACTTC. It translates to CASSVESVAGSYEQYF.

This chain uses TRBV28 with TRBJ2-7; 9 bases fit TRBD1. Germline CDR1 MDHEN, CDR2 SYDVKM. There are 16 residues in the CDR3. The J segment lost 5 bases and the V segment lost 7 bases, leaving 15 bases of the junction unmatched. CDR3 bases: TGTGCCAGCAACTCCAGGGGGGGGACAGGGTTCCACGAGCAGTACTTC. Residues: CASNSRGGTGFHEQYF. Supplemented by reference TRBV28 and TRBJ2-7, the full variable domain reads DVKVTQSSRYLVKRTGEKVFLECVQDMDHENMFWYRQDPGLGLRLIYFSYDVKMKEKGDIPEGYSVSREKKERFSLILESASTNQTSMYLCASNSRGGTGFHEQYFGPGTRLTVT.

V gene TRBV5-1 combines with J gene TRBJ2-7, with TRBD2 identical over 10 bases. V dropped 4 bases and J dropped 11; count of bases not matched to a gene: 12. There are 14 residues in the CDR3. Germline V CDR1 and CDR2: SGHRS, YFSETQ. CDR3 region: CASSAGASGRAEYF. The CDR3, as DNA: TGCGCCAGCAGCGCCGGGGCTAGCGGGAGAGCGGAGTACTTC.

The chain recombines TRBV12-5 with TRBJ1-1, with a weak D call TRBD1 (5 bases). The V end lost 6 bases, the J end lost 3 bases, and 14 bases lay between the germline ends. This CDR3 is 14 amino acids long. In germline, CDR1 is LGHNT, CDR2 FRNRAP. The CDR3 spells CASGPAWGDTEAFF. The CDR3 coding sequence is TGTGCTAGTGGGCCTGCTTGGGGGGACACTGAAGCTTTCTTT. Drawing the rest from reference TRBV12-5 and TRBJ1-1, the complete variable domain is DARVTQTPRHKVTEMGQEVTMRCQPILGHNTVFWYRQTMMQGLELLAYFRNRAPLDDSGMPKDRFSAEMPDATLATLKIQPSEPRDSAVYFCASGPAWGDTEAFFGQGTRLTVV.

The V gene is TRBV5-1, the J gene TRBJ2-5, with a tentative D call TRBD2 (6 bases). Trimming stripped 3 bases from V and 1 base from J, with 13 bases between. The CDR3 has 15 residues. From germline, CDR1 is SGHRS and CDR2 YFSETQ. The CDR3 loop is CASSWGRAGQETQYF. The CDR3 nucleotides are TGCGCCAGCAGCTGGGGAAGAGCGGGCCAAGAGACCCAGTACTTC.

The rearrangement uses TRBV5-6 and TRBJ2-2, with D perhaps TRBD1 (6 bases). The CDR3 totals 15 residues. Trimming removed 5 bases from V and 1 base from J, with 12 bases in between. CDR1 is SGHDT, CDR2 YYEEEE, per germline. The CDR3 is CASSSGHLNTGELFF. Written as DNA, the CDR3 is TGTGCCAGCAGTTCGGGACACCTGAACACCGGGGAGCTGTTTTTT.